This TCR beta chain was profiled in a study of CD8+CD57+ T cells in acquired aplastic anemia. Turning to the study itself: Sorted CD4+ and CD8+ cells gave a mean 3.2 ug DNA, range 0.2 to 27.4 ug. Points from the study as a whole: Comparison of patients with controls identified around 30 shared CD8+ CDR3 sequences.

The CDR3 covers 14 residues. Trimming stripped 4 bases from V and 4 bases from J, with 13 bases between. Per the germline V gene, CDR1 is MNHNS and CDR2 is SASEGT. This clonotype appeared a few times. Its antigen is not identified. Genomic DNA templated the TCR beta VDJ and CDR3 profiling. TCRdb used MiXCR to reprocess the reads, holding one entry per CDR3 protein. The sample has under 200,000 distinct CDR3 sequences, 45% to 55% seen once. Only patients with CD8+CD57+ cell expansion on flow cytometry were chosen for sequencing. The sequence derives from a human donor with aplastic anemia. The V and J genes are TRBV6-1 and TRBJ1-1; D not resolved. Material for sequencing was sorted CD4+, CD8+, or CD8+CD57+ T cells (not recorded which) from PBMCs. CDR3 DNA sequence: TGTGCCAGCAGTGGGTTAACAGTGAGCACTGAAGCTTTCTTT. This codes for CASSGLTVSTEAFF.